These 10 T cell receptor beta chains share one sample of origin, sequenced in a study of control samples from healthy donors and cancer patients. Data came from immunoSEQ multiplex PCR; TCRdb stores just in-frame clones and leaves some out. The sample contains approximately 110,000 clones, more than 85% of which appear only once. The sequenced sample consisted of blood. Receptors were obtained from a woman aged 50 to 65 in good health.

The rearrangement links TRBV5-1 to TRBJ2-2; a weak D match, TRBD2 (5 bases). Germline V gene sequence: CDR1 SGHRS, CDR2 YFSETQ. The CDR3 runs to 13 residues. V dropped 2 bases and J dropped 5 bases, with 7 bases sitting between them. CDR3 amino acids: CASSLGGTGELFF. CDR3 DNA: TGCGCCAGCAGCTTAGGAGGTACCGGGGAGCTGTTTTTT.

This chain connects TRBV29-1 to TRBJ1-1; D unresolved. The V gene's germline CDR1 is SQVTM and CDR2 ANQGSEA. CDR3 size: 13 residues. The CDR3 DNA reads TGCAGGGCGGGAGATGGGGAGGGCACTGAAGCTTTCTTT. Translation: CRAGDGEGTEAFF.

The chain links TRBV11-3 to TRBJ2-1, with D unclear. V was cut by 1 base and J by 3 bases, with 1 base left in between. Germline CDR1 reads SGHNT; CDR2 reads YENEEA. CDR3 length: 12 residues. The DNA for the CDR3 is TGTGCCAGCAGCTTAGGCTACAATGAGCAGTTCTTC. Encoded protein: CASSLGYNEQFF.

The V call is TRBV27, the J call TRBJ2-3; tentatively, D is TRBD1 (6 bases). The CDR3 has 13 amino acids. The germline V gene encodes CDR1 MNHEY and CDR2 SMNVEV (reference sequence). V was cut by 5 bases and J by 5 bases, with 11 bases left in between. This CDR3 reads CASSRGGVDTQYF. As DNA, the CDR3 is TGTGCCAGCAGTAGAGGGGGTGTAGATACGCAGTATTTT.

V gene TRBV3-1 (or the pseudogene TRBV3-2) combines with J gene TRBJ1-2, with D perhaps matching TRBD1 (5 bases). The germline CDR1 and CDR2 sequences are LGHDT and YNNKEL (reference sequence). The V and J ends lost 1 base and 0 bases respectively, with 15 bases between them. The CDR3 has 17 residues. As DNA, the CDR3 is TGTGCCAGCAGCCAAGGGGGGTATGGGGGAGCTAACTATGGCTACACCTTC. This codes for CASSQGGYGGANYGYTF.

The genes are TRBV18 and TRBJ1-4; TRBD1 agrees at 7 bases. Germline lookup yields CDR1 KGHSH and CDR2 LQKENI. V gave up 3 bases and J gave up 3 bases; unmatched junction bases: 16. The CDR3 loop spans 19 amino acids. The CDR3 DNA is TGTGCCAGCTCACCCGAGGGACAGCGTGGGGGGAGGGCTAATGAAAAACTGTTTTTT. As protein: CASSPEGQRGGRANEKLFF.

J is TRBJ2-3 and V is TRBV4-2, with 14 positions matching TRBD2. Germline V gene sequence: CDR1 LGHNA, CDR2 YNFKEQ. This CDR3 comprises 16 residues. The V segment lost 1 base and the J segment 10 bases; nucleotides outside the gene matches: 7. The CDR3 loop reads CASSQATSGGARAQYF. CDR3 nucleotide sequence: TGTGCCAGCAGCCAAGCGACTAGCGGGGGGGCCAGGGCGCAGTATTTT.

About this clone itself: No DNA is shown, since the ends of the CDR3 on it are uncertain; the CDR3 is the one TCRdb lists. This chain connects TRBV29-1 to TRBJ1-1; the table's D call of TRBD1 was not tested on the DNA. The CDR3 has 12 residues if both end residues are counted. From germline, CDR1 is SQVTM and CDR2 ANQGSEA. CDR3 amino acids: CSVGGGTGVGFF.

This sequence joins TRBV4-1 and TRBJ2-5; 9 bases fit TRBD2. Germline-derived CDR1 and CDR2 are MGHRA and YSYEKL. The length of the CDR3 is 18 residues. J gave up 5 bases and V 2 bases, and 15 bases lay outside the gene matches. Here the CDR3 DNA reads TGCGCCAGCAGCCAATCGGGGTCAGCGGGGGGCCCGAGGGAGACCCAGTACTTC. This translates into CASSQSGSAGGPRETQYF.

The table lists this clone with a few counts. The chain employs TRBV24-1 and TRBJ1-5; a possible D gene is TRBD1 (6 bases). The CDR3 runs to 17 residues. Between the trimmed V and J ends, which lost 2 bases and 10 bases, there was a span of 23 bases. Germline CDR1 and CDR2: KGHDR and SFDVKD. CDR3 residues: CATSDSNPPGALAPQHF. CDR3 nucleotides: TGTGCCACCAGTGATTCGAACCCCCCGGGGGCTCTGGCCCCCCAGCATTTT.